This T cell receptor (beta chain) emerged from a study of CD4 T cells in relation to SARS-CoV-2 and coronaviruses. About the study: ViraFEST: approximately 10-day antigen culture of PBMCs, then TCR beta CDR3 sequencing. The negative reference was HIV-1 Nef peptide pool or peptide-free culture.

Only in-frame clones appear in the TCRdb table, and some are missing; sequencing was by immunoSEQ multiplex PCR. The sample holds about 15,000 clones, 78% seen once. CD4+ T cells from unexposed donors were obtained before the COVID-19 pandemic (2011-2018). After approximately ten days of culture, CD4+ T cells were isolated. Unexposed-donor CD4+ T cells were probed with SARS-CoV-2 S/N and four cold-coronavirus spikes, cells permitting. Each well had 2 million or so PBMCs in approximately 5% human AB serum with IL-2. This clone was detected only a few times. Its antigen is as yet unknown. Trimming left V 5 bases short and J 4 bases short, with 8 bases between. CDR3 length equals 12 residues. In germline, CDR1 is SEHNR, CDR2 FQNEAQ (reference sequence).

The TCR was taken from a human donor in good health. The V and J genes are TRBV7-9 and TRBJ1-1; D is unresolved. Sequencing was carried out using CD4+ T cells from PBMCs, cultured in vitro. For the CDR3, the DNA is TGTGCCAGCAGCCACGACGGCACTGAAGCTTTCTTT. Its translation is CASSHDGTEAFF.